This T cell receptor beta chain appears in the sequencing data of a study of regulatory T cells in long-lasting Graves disease. The study, taken as a whole, reports: TRBV28, TRBJ1-2 and TRBJ2-5 emerged as the favored segments in persistent disease.

Of note for this clonotype: What it recognizes is unknown.

In building TCR beta libraries, iRepertoire HTBI primers were used together with Arm-PCR of CDR3 regions. TCRdb recomputed calls from the multiplex PCR reads with MiXCR, one row per CDR3 protein. In the table there are 700,000 or so distinct CDR3 sequences, about 32% of which are singletons. Time point indicated: persistent/refractory GD, antithyroid drugs over 5 years with positive TRAb. RNA isolated from PBMCs was used to make the TCR library. Unmatched junction bases numbered 7, after V lost 5 bases and J lost 1 base. The CDR3 loop spans 15 amino acids. Germline values: CDR1 SGHVS, CDR2 FNYEAQ. The origin of this receptor is a female donor with Graves disease. The gene calls are TRBV7-6 and TRBJ1-1; 7 positions match TRBD1. This specimen was peripheral blood mononuclear cells (PBMCs), taken when the disease was refractory, from a patient treated with antithyroid drugs. The CDR3 coding sequence is TGTGCCAGCAGCGCGGTTGGACAGGCGAACACTGAAGCTTTCTTT. As protein: CASSAVGQANTEAFF.